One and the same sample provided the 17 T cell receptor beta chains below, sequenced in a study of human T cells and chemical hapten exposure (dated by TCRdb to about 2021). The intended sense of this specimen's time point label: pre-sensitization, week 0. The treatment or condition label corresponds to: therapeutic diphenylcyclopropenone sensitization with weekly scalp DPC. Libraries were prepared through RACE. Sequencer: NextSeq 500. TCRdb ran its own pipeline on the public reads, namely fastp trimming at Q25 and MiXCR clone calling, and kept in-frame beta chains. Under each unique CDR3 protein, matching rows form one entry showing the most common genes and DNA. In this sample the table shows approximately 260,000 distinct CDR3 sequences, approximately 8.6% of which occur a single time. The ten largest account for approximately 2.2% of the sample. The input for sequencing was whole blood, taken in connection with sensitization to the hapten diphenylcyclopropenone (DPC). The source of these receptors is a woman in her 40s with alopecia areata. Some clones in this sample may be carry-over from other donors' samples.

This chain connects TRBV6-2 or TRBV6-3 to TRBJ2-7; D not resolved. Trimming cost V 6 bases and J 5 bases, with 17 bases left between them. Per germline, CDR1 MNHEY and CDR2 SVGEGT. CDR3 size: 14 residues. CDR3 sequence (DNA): TGTGCCAGCAGCCCCGGGCCAGGAGTCCACGAGCAGTACTTC. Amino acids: CASSPGPGVHEQYF.

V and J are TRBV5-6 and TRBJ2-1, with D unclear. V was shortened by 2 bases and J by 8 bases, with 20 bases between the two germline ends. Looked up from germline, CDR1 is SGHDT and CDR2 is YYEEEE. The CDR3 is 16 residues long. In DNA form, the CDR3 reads TGTGCCAGCAGCTTTATCGTATCATGGGCGGCACATGAGCAGTTCTTC. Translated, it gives CASSFIVSWAAHEQFF.

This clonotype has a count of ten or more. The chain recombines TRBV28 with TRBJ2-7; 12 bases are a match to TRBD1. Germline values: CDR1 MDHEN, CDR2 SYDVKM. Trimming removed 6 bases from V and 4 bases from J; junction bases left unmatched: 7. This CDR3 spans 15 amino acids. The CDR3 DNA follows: TGTGCCAGCAGCCCCACGGGACAGGGGGCGTACGAGCAGTACTTC. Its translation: CASSPTGQGAYEQYF.

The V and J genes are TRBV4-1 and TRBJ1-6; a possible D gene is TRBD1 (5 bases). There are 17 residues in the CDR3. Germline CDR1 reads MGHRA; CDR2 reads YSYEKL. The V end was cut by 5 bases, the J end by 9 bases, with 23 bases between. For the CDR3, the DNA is TGCGCCAGCAGCTTCCAAATTGCCCCGGGGCAGGGTTCACCCCTCCACTTT. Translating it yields CASSFQIAPGQGSPLHF.

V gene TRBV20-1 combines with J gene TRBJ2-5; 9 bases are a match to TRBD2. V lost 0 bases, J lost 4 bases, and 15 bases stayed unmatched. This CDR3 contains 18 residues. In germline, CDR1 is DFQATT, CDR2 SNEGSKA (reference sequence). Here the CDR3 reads CSARDPRIAGVLRETQYF. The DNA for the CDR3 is TGCAGTGCTAGAGATCCCAGGATAGCGGGAGTTTTGCGAGAGACCCAGTACTTC.

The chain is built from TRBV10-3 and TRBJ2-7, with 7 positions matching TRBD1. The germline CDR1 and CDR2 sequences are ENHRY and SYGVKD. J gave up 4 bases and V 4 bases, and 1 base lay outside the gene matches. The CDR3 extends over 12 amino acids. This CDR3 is CAISGQGYEQYF. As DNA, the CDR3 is TGTGCCATCAGTGGACAGGGATACGAGCAGTACTTC.

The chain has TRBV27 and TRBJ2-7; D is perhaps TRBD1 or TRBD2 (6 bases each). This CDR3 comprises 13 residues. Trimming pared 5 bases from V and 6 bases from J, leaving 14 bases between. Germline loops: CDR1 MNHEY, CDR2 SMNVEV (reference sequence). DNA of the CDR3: TGTGCCAGCAGTCCACGGGGGCCTCTCGAGCAGTACTTC. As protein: CASSPRGPLEQYF.

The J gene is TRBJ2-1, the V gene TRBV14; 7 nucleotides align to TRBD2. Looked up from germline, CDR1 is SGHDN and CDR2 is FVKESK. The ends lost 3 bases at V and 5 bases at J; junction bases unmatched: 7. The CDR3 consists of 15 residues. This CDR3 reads CASSQLLAPNNEQFF. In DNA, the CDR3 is TGTGCCAGCAGCCAGTTACTAGCGCCGAACAATGAGCAGTTCTTC.

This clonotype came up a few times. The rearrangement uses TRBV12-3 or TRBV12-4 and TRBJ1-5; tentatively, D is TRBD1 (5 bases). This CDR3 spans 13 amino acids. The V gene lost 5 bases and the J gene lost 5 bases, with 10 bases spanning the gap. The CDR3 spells CASSEGQDQPQHF. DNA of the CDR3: TGTGCCAGCAGTGAGGGGCAGGATCAGCCCCAGCATTTT.

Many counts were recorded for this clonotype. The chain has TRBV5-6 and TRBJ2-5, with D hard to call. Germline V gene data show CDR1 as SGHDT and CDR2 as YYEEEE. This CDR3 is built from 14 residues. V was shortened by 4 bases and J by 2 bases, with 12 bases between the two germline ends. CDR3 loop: CASSRGPLQETQYF. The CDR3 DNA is TGTGCCAGCAGCCGAGGACCTCTACAAGAGACCCAGTACTTC.

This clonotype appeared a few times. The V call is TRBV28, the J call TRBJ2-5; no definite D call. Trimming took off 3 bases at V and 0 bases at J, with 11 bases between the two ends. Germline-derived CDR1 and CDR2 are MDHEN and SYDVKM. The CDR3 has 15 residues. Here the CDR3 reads CASSLPVGYQETQYF. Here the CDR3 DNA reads TGTGCCAGCAGTTTGCCGGTTGGATACCAAGAGACCCAGTACTTC.

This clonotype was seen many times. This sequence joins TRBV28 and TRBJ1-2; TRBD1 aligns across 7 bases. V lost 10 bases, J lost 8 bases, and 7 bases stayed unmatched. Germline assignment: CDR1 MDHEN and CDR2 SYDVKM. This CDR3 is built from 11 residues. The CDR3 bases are TGTGCCATCTCGGGCAGGGGGGGCTACACCTTC. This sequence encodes CAISGRGGYTF.

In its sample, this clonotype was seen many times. The CDR3 protein is CASSSLAGNEQFF. For the CDR3, the DNA is TGCGCCAGCAGCTCCTTAGCGGGCAATGAGCAGTTCTTC. This chain links TRBV5-1 with TRBJ2-1; TRBD2 agrees at 7 bases. From germline, CDR1 is SGHRS and CDR2 YFSETQ. The CDR3 loop spans 13 amino acids. The ends lost 3 bases at V and 6 bases at J; junction bases unmatched: 3.

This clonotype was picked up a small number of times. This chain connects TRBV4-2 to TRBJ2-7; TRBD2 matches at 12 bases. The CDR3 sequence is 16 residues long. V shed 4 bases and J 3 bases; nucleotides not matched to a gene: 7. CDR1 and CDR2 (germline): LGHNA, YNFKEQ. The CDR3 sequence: CASSPTSGGTLYEQYF. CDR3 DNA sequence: TGTGCCAGCAGCCCGACTAGCGGGGGAACCCTCTACGAGCAGTACTTC.

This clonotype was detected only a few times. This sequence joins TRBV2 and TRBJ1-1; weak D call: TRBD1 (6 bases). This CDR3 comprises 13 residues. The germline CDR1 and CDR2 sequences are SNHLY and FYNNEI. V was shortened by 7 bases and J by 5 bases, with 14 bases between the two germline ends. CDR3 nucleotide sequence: TGTGCCAGCAAACAGGGAGAGGTAACTGAAGCTTTCTTT. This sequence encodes CASKQGEVTEAFF.

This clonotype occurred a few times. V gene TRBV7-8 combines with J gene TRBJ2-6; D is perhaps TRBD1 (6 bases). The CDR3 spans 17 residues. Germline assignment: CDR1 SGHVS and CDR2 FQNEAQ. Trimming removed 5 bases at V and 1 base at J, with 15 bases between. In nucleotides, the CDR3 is TGTGCCAGCAGCCCAGGACAGTTCATTTCTGGGGCCAACGTCCTGACTTTC. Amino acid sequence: CASSPGQFISGANVLTF. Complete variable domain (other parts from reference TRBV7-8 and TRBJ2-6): GAGVSQSPRYKVAKRGQDVALRCDPISGHVSLFWYQQALGQGPEFLTYFQNEAQLDKSGLPSDRFFAERPEGSVSTLKIQRTQQEDSAVYLCASSPGQFISGANVLTFGAGSRLTVL.

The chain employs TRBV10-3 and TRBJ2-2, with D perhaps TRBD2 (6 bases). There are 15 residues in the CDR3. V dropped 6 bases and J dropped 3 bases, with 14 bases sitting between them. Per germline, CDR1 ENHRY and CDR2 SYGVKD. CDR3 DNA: TGTGCCATCAGGCCGGTAGCGGAGCACACCGGGGAGCTGTTTTTT. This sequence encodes CAIRPVAEHTGELFF.